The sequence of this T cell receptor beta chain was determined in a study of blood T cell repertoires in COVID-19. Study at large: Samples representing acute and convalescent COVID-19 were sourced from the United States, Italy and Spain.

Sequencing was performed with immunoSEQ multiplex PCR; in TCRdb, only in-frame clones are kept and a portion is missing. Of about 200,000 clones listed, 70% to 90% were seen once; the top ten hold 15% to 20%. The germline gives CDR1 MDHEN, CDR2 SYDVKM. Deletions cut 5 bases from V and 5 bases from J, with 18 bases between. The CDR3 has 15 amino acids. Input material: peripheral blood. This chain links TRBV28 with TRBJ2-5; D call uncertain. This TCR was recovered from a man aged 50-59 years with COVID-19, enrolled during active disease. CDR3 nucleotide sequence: TGTGCCAGCAGTCCACCACCCCCGGCGAGGGAGACCCAGTACTTC. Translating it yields CASSPPPPARETQYF.